These 11 T cell receptor beta chains were sequenced from one sample in a study of blood T cells in healthy people across ages. A sample-barcoded 5' primer and a J-beta primer mix were used in a second PCR of about 7 to 11 cycles. MiXCR was run by TCRdb on the 5' RACE reads, yielding one entry per CDR3 protein. Here the sample spans roughly 1,700,000 distinct CDR3 sequences, about 28% being singletons. Input material: blood. These receptors all come from a woman in her 30s in good health.

This clonotype was picked up a small number of times. The chain has TRBV20-1 and TRBJ2-5, with 13 bases identical to TRBD2. CDR1 is DFQATT, CDR2 SNEGSKA, per germline (reference sequence). This CDR3 has 13 amino acids. The CDR3 protein is CGTSGAGGETQYF. The CDR3 DNA sequence: TGCGGGACTAGCGGGGCCGGGGGGGAGACCCAGTACTTC.

The CDR3 spells CASSAPPDRVETEAFF. In DNA form, the CDR3 reads TGTGCCAGCAGCGCACCACCCGACAGGGTTGAAACTGAAGCTTTCTTT. V is TRBV7-9 and J is TRBJ1-1; 7 bases align to TRBD1. The junction had 14 bases not matched to a gene; V was cut back by 5 bases and J by 5 bases. Germline values: CDR1 SEHNR, CDR2 FQNEAQ (reference sequence). The CDR3 contains 16 residues. Together with reference TRBV7-9 and TRBJ1-1, the CDR3 gives the full variable domain: DTGVSQNPRHKITKRGQNVTFRCDPISEHNRLYWYRQTLGQGPEFLTYFQNEAQLEKSRLLSDRFSAERPKGSFSTLEIQRTEQGDSAMYLCASSAPPDRVETEAFFGQGTRLTVV.

This clonotype was counted many times. This chain uses TRBV6-2 or TRBV6-3 with TRBJ2-7; either TRBD1 or TRBD2 may fit D (5 bases each). This CDR3 is built from 16 residues. CDR1 MNHEY and CDR2 SVGEGT come from the germline V gene. Trimming removed 4 bases at V and 6 bases at J, with 22 bases between. This CDR3 is CASSSATGRRGFEQYF. The CDR3 DNA reads as TGTGCCAGCAGTTCCGCGACGGGGCGACGGGGTTTCGAGCAGTACTTC.

This clonotype was seen a handful of times. This chain links TRBV9 with TRBJ2-3, with D possibly matching TRBD2 (6 bases). The CDR3 is 14 amino acids. The V gene lost 0 bases and the J gene lost 5 bases, with 10 bases spanning the gap. CDR1 and CDR2 (germline): SGDLS, YYNGEE. CDR3 amino acids: CASSVDGREDTQYF. CDR3 in DNA: TGTGCCAGCAGCGTAGACGGGAGAGAAGATACGCAGTATTTT.

The rearrangement uses TRBV7-2 and TRBJ2-5, with 10 bases matching TRBD1. CDR1 and CDR2 from the germline V gene are SGHTA and FQGNSA. V gave up 2 bases and J gave up 4 bases; unmatched junction bases: 10. This CDR3 is 17 amino acids long. The CDR3 coding sequence is TGTGCCAGCAGCTTAAAGGGGGGCAGGGACAGGGGAGAGACCCAGTACTTC. Protein product: CASSLKGGRDRGETQYF.

The V call is TRBV12-3 or TRBV12-4, the J call TRBJ1-1, with 7 bases aligning to TRBD1. The CDR3 length is 14 residues. Trimming took 10 bases from V and 0 from J; bases not matched to a gene: 8. CDR3: CANSPTGVNTEAFF. CDR3 DNA: TGTGCCAACAGCCCCACAGGGGTGAACACTGAAGCTTTCTTT.

The V call is TRBV28, the J call TRBJ1-5; D possibly corresponds to TRBD1 (6 bases). There are 14 residues in the CDR3. V was cut by 6 bases and J by 3 bases, with 12 bases left in between. Germline values: CDR1 MDHEN, CDR2 SYDVKM. As DNA, the CDR3 is TGTGCCAGCAGACCTACAGGGAACAATCAGCCCCAGCATTTT. This translates into CASRPTGNNQPQHF.

The chain is built from TRBV20-1 and TRBJ2-1, with 8 bases lining up with TRBD2. Germline assignment: CDR1 DFQATT and CDR2 SNEGSKA (reference sequence). The trim removed 6 bases at V and 5 bases at J, leaving 12 bases unmatched. This CDR3 has 15 amino acids. The CDR3 sequence: CSANRAGGKDNEQFF. The CDR3, as DNA: TGCAGTGCGAACCGGGCGGGGGGCAAAGACAATGAGCAGTTCTTC.

This clonotype has more than one count but fewer than ten. The gene calls are TRBV6-1 and TRBJ2-5, with 7 bases lining up with TRBD2. V was clipped by 6 bases and J by 13 bases; unmatched bases: 11. The CDR3 runs 12 residues. Germline V gene data show CDR1 as MNHNS and CDR2 as SASEGT. CDR3 sequence reads: CASSDPSGGRYF. CDR3 sequence (DNA): TGTGCCAGCAGCGATCCTAGCGGAGGTCGGTACTTC.

This clonotype has ten or more counts. The rearrangement joins TRBV6-5 to TRBJ2-7; TRBD2 agrees at 7 bases. Germline loops: CDR1 MNHEY, CDR2 SVGAGI. Losses at the gene ends were 7 bases for V and 2 bases for J; bases not matched to a gene: 11. The CDR3 runs to 15 residues. CDR3 sequence reads: CASTARGSSPYEQYF. CDR3 DNA sequence: TGTGCCAGCACGGCGCGGGGGTCCTCCCCCTACGAGCAGTACTTC.

To note about this clonotype: It may be a read error: a sequence one base away is much more abundant. This chain connects TRBV7-2 to TRBJ2-5; TRBD1 matches 9 bases. Germline V CDR1 and CDR2: SGHTA, FQGNSA. This CDR3 spans 15 amino acids. The CDR3 region has the DNA TGTGCCGGCAGCTATCCTCCGGGACAGGGAGGACCCCAGTACTTC. Its translation is CAGSYPPGQGGPQYF. The variable domain in full, completed from reference TRBV7-2 and TRBJ2-5, reads GAGVSQSPSNKVTEKGKDVELRCDPISGHTALYWYRQSLGQGLEFLIYFQGNSAPDKSGLPSDRFSAERTGGSVSTLTIQRTQQEDSAVYLCAGSYPPGQGGPQYFGPGTRLLVL.